The 2 T cell receptor beta chains below all came from one sample that was sequenced in a study of T cells in Graves' hyperthyroidism and ophthalmopathy. The source material, RNA transcripts, was used to amplify TCR beta CDR3 regions. TCR CDR3 underwent first-round RT-PCR with the HTBI primer set. TCRdb reprocessed the multiplex PCR reads with MiXCR, giving one entry per CDR3 protein. The sample records about 290,000 distinct CDR3 sequences, 13% to 15% being singletons. The sequenced material came from blood. Source of these receptors: a woman between 45 and 60 years old with Graves' hyperthyroidism that later progressed to Graves' ophthalmopathy.

This clonotype was detected many times. The V and J genes are TRBV28 and TRBJ2-5, with 9 positions matching TRBD1. CDR1 is MDHEN and CDR2 is SYDVKM in the germline V gene. The V and J ends lost 5 bases and 4 bases, in that order; junction bases with no gene match: 14. The CDR3 is 17 amino acids. CDR3 DNA sequence: TGTGCCAGCAGTACCCGCCGAAGGGACAGGGACCGAGAGACCCAGTACTTC. Translated, it gives CASSTRRRDRDRETQYF.

In its sample, this clonotype was seen many times. This sequence joins TRBV29-1 and TRBJ2-7; D is possibly TRBD1 (5 bases). CDR1 and CDR2 (germline): SQVTM, ANQGSEA. This CDR3 is 13 amino acids long. V dropped 0 bases and J dropped 0 bases, with 6 bases sitting between them. The CDR3 DNA reads as TGCAGCGTTGAAGATACAGGCTCCTACGAGCAGTACTTC. It encodes CSVEDTGSYEQYF.